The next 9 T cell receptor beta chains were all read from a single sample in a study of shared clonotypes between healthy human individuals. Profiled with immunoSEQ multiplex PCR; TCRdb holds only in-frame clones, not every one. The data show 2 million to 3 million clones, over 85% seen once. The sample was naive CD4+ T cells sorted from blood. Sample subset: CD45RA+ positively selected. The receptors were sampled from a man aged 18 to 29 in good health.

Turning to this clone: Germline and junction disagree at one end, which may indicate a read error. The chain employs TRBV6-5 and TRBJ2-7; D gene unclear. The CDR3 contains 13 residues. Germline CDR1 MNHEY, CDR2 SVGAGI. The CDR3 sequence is CASRYGPTYEQYF. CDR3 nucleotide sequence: TGTGCCAGCCGTTACGGGCCGACCTACGAGCAGTACTTC.

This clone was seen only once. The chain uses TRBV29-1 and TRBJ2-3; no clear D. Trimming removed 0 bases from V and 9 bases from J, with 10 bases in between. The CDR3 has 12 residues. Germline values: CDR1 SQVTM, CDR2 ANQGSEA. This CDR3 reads CSVEDLGSTQYF. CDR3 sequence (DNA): TGCAGCGTTGAAGACCTAGGTAGCACGCAGTATTTT.

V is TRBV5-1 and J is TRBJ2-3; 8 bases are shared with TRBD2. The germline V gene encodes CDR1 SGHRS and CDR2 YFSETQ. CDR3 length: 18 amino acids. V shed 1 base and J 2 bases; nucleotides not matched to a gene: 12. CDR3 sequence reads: CASSLNLFGGAVTDTQYF. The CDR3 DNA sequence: TGCGCCAGCAGCTTGAACCTTTTCGGGGGGGCCGTCACAGATACGCAGTATTTT.

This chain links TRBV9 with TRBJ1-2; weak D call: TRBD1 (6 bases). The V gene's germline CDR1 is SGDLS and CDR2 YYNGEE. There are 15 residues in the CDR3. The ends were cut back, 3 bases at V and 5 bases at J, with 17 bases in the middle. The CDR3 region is CASSERNRVGYGYTF. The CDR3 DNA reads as TGTGCCAGCAGCGAGCGTAACAGGGTAGGGTATGGCTACACCTTC.

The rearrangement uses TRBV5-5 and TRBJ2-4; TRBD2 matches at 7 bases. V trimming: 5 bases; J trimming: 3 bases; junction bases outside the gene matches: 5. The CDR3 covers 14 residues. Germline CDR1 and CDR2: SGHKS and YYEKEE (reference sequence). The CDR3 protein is CASRLAEIKNIQYF. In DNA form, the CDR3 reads TGTGCCAGCAGGCTAGCGGAGATCAAAAACATTCAGTACTTC. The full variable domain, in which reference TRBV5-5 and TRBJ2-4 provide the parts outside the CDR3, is DAGVTQSPTHLIKTRGQQVTLRCSPISGHKSVSWYQQVLGQGPQFIFQYYEKEERGRGNFPDRFSARQFPNYSSELNVNALLLGDSALYLCASRLAEIKNIQYFGAGTRLSVL.

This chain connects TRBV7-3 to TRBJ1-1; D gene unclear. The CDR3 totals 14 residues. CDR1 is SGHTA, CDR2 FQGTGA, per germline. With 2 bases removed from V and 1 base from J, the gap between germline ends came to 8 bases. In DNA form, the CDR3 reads TGTGCCAGCAGCTTAGTAGGAGGGAACACTGAAGCTTTCTTT. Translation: CASSLVGGNTEAFF.

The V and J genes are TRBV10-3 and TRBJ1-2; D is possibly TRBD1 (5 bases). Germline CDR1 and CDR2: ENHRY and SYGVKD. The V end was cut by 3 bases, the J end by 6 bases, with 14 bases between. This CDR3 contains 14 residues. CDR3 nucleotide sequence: TGTGCCATCAGTGATGGCGGCAGGGTGGATGGCTACACCTTC. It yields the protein CAISDGGRVDGYTF.

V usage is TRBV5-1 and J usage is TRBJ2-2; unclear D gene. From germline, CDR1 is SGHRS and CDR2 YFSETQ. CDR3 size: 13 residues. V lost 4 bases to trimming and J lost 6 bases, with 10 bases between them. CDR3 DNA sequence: TGCGCCAGCAGCCTGGACCCTTCCGGGGAGCTGTTTTTT. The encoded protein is CASSLDPSGELFF.

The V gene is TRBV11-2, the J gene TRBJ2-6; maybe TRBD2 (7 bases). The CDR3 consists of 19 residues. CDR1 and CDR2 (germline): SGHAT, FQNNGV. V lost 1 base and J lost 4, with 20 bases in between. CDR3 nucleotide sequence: TGTGCCAGCAGCTTAGGGGCGGGGGCCCTAGCTGGCGGGGCCAACGTCCTGACTTTC. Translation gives CASSLGAGALAGGANVLTF.